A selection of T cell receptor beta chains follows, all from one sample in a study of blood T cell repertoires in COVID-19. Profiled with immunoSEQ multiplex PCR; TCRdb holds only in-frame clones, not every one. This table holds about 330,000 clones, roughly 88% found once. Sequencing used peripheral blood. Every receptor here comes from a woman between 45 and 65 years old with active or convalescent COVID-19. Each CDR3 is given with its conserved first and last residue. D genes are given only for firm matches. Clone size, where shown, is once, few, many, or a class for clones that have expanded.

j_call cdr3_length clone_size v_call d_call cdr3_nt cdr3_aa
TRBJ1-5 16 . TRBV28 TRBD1 TGTGCCAGCACCAGGGACAGGGGTATAATGAATCAGCCCCAGCATTTT CASTRDRGIMNQPQHF
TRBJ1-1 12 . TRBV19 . TGTGCCAGTAGTAGGTGGCAGGGCGAAGCTTTCTTT CASSRWQGEAFF
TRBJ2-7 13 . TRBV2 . TGTGCCAGCAGTGAGGACAGTTCCTACGAGCAGTACTTC CASSEDSSYEQYF
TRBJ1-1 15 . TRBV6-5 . TGTGCCAGCAGTTACTCGTCAGGCCCGAACACTGAAGCTTTCTTT CASSYSSGPNTEAFF
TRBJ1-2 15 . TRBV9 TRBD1 TGTGCCAGCAGCGTCGCGACGGGGACAGAGTATGGCTACACCTTC CASSVATGTEYGYTF
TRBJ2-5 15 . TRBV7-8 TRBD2 TGTGCCAGCAGCTTAGTACTAGCGGTCCAAGAGACCCAGTACTTC CASSLVLAVQETQYF
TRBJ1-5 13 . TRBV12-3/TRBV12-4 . TGTGCCAGCAGTTCGGGGGGCAATCAGCCCCAGCATTTT CASSSGGNQPQHF
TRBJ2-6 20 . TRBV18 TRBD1 TGTGCCAGCTCACCATTGGACAGGGCACAAGGGGGCTCTGGGGCCAACGTCCTGACTTTC CASSPLDRAQGGSGANVLTF
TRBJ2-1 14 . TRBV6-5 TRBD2 TGTGCCAGCAGCTCCGGGACTAGTCTCAATGAGCAGTTCTTC CASSSGTSLNEQFF
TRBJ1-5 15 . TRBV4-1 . TGCGCCAGCAGCCAGCAAACAGGGCTCAATCAGCCCCAGCATTTT CASSQQTGLNQPQHF
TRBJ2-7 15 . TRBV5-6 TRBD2 TGTGCCAGCAGCTCGCTGACTAGCGGGGGTTACGAGCAGTACTTC CASSSLTSGGYEQYF
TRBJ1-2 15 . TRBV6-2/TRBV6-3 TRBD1 TGTGCCAGCAGTTACGCGGACAGGGACTATAATGGCTACACCTTC CASSYADRDYNGYTF
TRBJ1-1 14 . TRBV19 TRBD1 TGTGCCACCTCGGGACAGGGGGCGAACACTGAAGCTTTCTTT CATSGQGANTEAFF
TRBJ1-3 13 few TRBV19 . TGTGCCAGTAGCGGGGGGCTTGGAAACACCATATATTTT CASSGGLGNTIYF
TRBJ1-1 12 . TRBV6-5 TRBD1 TGTGCCAGCAGTTACGGGGACAGTGAAGCTTTCTTT CASSYGDSEAFF
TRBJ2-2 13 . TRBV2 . TGTGCCAGCAGCCCGACTAGAACCGGGGAGCTGTTTTTT CASSPTRTGELFF
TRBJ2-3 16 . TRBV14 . TGTGCCAGCAGCCAAGGATTTTACAGGGACACAGATACGCAGTATTTT CASSQGFYRDTDTQYF
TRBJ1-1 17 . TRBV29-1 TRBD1 TGCAGCGTCGCCGGCCCCGGGACAGGGGGCTCGGGCACTGAAGCTTTCTTT CSVAGPGTGGSGTEAFF
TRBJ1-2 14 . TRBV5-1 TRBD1 TGCGCCAGCAACTTGCAGGGGGAGGCGGATGGCTACACCTTC CASNLQGEADGYTF
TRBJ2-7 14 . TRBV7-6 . TGTGCCAGCAGCCGGGACTCCCACTCCTACGAGCAGTACTTC CASSRDSHSYEQYF
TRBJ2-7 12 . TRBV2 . TGTGCCAGCCGGAGACTCGACTACGAGCAGTACTTC CASRRLDYEQYF
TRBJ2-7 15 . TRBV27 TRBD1 TGTGCCAGCAGTTTATATGGGACAGAGACTTACGAGCAGTACTTC CASSLYGTETYEQYF
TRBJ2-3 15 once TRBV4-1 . TGCGCCAGCAGCCAAGACGGGGTGGGCACAGATACGCAGTATTTT CASSQDGVGTDTQYF
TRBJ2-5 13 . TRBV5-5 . TGTGCCAGCAGCTTATTCGTCTCTGAGACCCAGTACTTC CASSLFVSETQYF
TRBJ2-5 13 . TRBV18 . TGTGCCAGCTCACCAGGCAGCCAAGAGACCCAGTACTTC CASSPGSQETQYF
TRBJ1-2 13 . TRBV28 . TGTGCCAGCAGTTTATCATCTAACTATGGCTACACCTTC CASSLSSNYGYTF
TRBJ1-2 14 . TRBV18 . TGTGCCAGCTCACCTGGAGGGGAGTGGTATGGCTACACCTTC CASSPGGEWYGYTF
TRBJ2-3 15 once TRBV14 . TGTGCCAGCAGCCAATCTCTAATTCCCACAGATACGCAGTATTTT CASSQSLIPTDTQYF
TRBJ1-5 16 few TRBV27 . TGTGCCAGCAGTTTATCGTGGGGCGTATCCAATCAGCCCCAGCATTTT CASSLSWGVSNQPQHF
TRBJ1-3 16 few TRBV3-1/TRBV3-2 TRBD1 TGTGCCAGCAGCTGGACAGGCTTAAGCTCTGGAAACACCATATATTTT CASSWTGLSSGNTIYF
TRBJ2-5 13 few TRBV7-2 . TGTGCCAGCAGCCCAGCGTCCCGGGAGACCCAGTACTTC CASSPASRETQYF